One and the same sample provided the 7 T cell receptor beta chains below, sequenced in a study of T cell responses to AZD1222 COVID-19 vaccine. Clones were read by immunoSEQ multiplex PCR, and TCRdb kept only the in-frame ones, dropping some. This sample has about 92,000 clones; 91% occur once, and the top ten carry 7.5%. Specimen: peripheral blood, collected on day 0 of AZD1222 vaccination. The source of these receptors is an adult in good health.

This sequence joins TRBV7-9 and TRBJ1-3, with D unresolved. The CDR3 is made up of 13 amino acids. Trimming stripped 1 base from V and 3 bases from J, with 4 bases between. The V gene's germline CDR1 is SEHNR and CDR2 FQNEAQ (reference sequence). The CDR3 DNA sequence: TGTGCCAGCAGCTTAGAGCATGGAAACACCATATATTTT. This gives the protein CASSLEHGNTIYF.

The rearrangement joins TRBV2 to TRBJ1-5; TRBD1 is a possible D gene (5 bases). The CDR3 consists of 14 residues. Deletions cut 3 bases from V and 9 bases from J, with 15 bases between. Germline assignment: CDR1 SNHLY and CDR2 FYNNEI. The CDR3 loop reads CASSDAQGLGPQHF. CDR3 sequence (DNA): TGTGCCAGCAGTGACGCTCAGGGCCTTGGGCCCCAGCATTTT.

The J gene is TRBJ1-2, the V gene TRBV7-9, with D possibly TRBD1 on 6 matching bases. Deletions cut 4 bases from V and 8 bases from J, with 17 bases between. From germline, CDR1 is SEHNR and CDR2 FQNEAQ (reference sequence). The CDR3 is 14 amino acids. The DNA for the CDR3 is TGTGCCAGCAGCTCAGGAGACAGGCGTCAGGGCTACACCTTC. Amino acids: CASSSGDRRQGYTF.

The chain is built from TRBV30 and TRBJ2-2; D may be TRBD1 (5 bases). V was clipped by 0 bases and J by 5 bases, with 16 bases between them. CDR1 is GTSNPN and CDR2 is SVGIG in the germline V gene (reference sequence). The CDR3 runs to 16 residues. CDR3 DNA sequence: TGTGCCTGGAGTGTACCGGAAAGGGGCGAGACCGGGGAGCTGTTTTTT. Amino acid sequence: CAWSVPERGETGELFF.

This chain links TRBV19 with TRBJ1-3; TRBD1 agrees at 7 bases. CDR1 and CDR2 (germline): LNHDA, SQIVND (reference sequence). J was trimmed by 0 bases and V by 0 bases; bases with no gene match: 2. The CDR3 extends over 16 amino acids. The CDR3 sequence: CASSIDTGVSGNTIYF. The CDR3 region has the DNA TGTGCCAGTAGTATAGACACAGGGGTCTCTGGAAACACCATATATTTT. Full variable domain (rest looked up from reference TRBV19 and TRBJ1-3): DGGITQSPKYLFRKEGQNVTLSCEQNLNHDAMYWYRQDPGQGLRLIYYSQIVNDFQKGDIAEGYSVSREKKESFPLTVTSAQKNPTAFYLCASSIDTGVSGNTIYFGEGSWLTVV.

The chain couples TRBV30 to TRBJ1-2; TRBD1 aligns across 9 bases. V shed 3 bases and J 8 bases; nucleotides not matched to a gene: 7. Looked up from germline, CDR1 is GTSNPN and CDR2 is SVGIG (reference sequence). The length of the CDR3 is 13 residues. CDR3 sequence (DNA): TGTGCCTGGAGCCCAGGACAGGGGAGGGGCTACACCTTC. This encodes CAWSPGQGRGYTF. The whole variable domain, remainder taken from reference TRBV30 and TRBJ1-2, is SQTIHQWPATLVQPVGSPLSLECTVEGTSNPNLYWYRQAAGRGLQLLFYSVGIGQISSEVPQNLSASRPQDRQFILSSKKLLLSDSGFYLCAWSPGQGRGYTFGSGTRLTVV.

The chain is built from TRBV5-1 and TRBJ1-2; TRBD1 aligns across 7 bases. The germline V gene encodes CDR1 SGHRS and CDR2 YFSETQ. After removal of 4 bases from V and 8 bases from J, the junction contained 14 bases not matched to a gene. The CDR3 sequence is 15 residues long. The CDR3, as DNA: TGCGCCAGCAGCCCCACCGGGACAGTACGTGTGGGCTACACCTTC. This translates into CASSPTGTVRVGYTF.